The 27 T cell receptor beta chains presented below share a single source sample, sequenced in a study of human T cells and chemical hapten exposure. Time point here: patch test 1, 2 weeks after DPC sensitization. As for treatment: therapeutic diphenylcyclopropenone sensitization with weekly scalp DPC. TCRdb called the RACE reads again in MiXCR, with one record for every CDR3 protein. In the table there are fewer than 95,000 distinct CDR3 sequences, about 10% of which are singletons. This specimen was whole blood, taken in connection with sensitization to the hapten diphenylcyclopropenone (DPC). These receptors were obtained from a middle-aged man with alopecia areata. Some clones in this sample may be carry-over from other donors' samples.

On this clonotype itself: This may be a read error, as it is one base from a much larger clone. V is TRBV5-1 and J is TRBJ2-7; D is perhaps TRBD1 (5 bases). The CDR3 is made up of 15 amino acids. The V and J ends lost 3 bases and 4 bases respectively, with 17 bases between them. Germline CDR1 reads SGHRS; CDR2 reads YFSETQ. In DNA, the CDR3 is TGCGCCAGCAGCTCGGTGCCAGGGAATATGTACGAGCAGTACGTC. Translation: CASSSVPGNMYEQYV.

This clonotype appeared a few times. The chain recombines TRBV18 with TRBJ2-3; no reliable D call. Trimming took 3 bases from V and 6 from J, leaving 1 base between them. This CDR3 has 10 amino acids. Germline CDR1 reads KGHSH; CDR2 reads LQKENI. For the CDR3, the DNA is TGTGCCAGCTCACCGGATACGCAGTATTTT. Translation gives CASSPDTQYF.

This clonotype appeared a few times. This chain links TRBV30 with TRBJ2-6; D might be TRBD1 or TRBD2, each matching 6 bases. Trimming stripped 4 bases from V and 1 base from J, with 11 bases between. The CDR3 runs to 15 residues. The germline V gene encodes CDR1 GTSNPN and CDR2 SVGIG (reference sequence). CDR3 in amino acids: CAWNRGGSGANVLTF. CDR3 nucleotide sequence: TGTGCCTGGAATCGAGGGGGGTCTGGGGCCAACGTCCTGACTTTC.

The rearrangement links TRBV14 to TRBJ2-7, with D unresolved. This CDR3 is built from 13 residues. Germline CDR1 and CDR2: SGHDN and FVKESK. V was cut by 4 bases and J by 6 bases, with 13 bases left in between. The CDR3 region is CASSLIERGEQYV. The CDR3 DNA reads TGTGCCAGCAGCCTCATAGAGAGAGGCGAGCAGTACGTC.

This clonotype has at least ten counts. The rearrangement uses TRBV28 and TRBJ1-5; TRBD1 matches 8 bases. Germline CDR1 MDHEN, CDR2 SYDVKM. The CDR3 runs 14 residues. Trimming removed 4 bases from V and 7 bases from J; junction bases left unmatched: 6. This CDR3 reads CASSSTGGGQPQHF. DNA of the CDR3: TGTGCCAGCAGTTCAACAGGGGGAGGGCAGCCCCAGCATTTT.

DNA of the CDR3: TGCAGCGCGGGACAGGGCTGGTACGAGCAGTACTTC. It codes for CSAGQGWYEQYF. The V gene is TRBV29-1, the J gene TRBJ2-7; 9 bases align to TRBD1. The CDR3 covers 12 residues. V lost 7 bases, J lost 4 bases, and 5 bases stayed unmatched. Germline V gene sequence: CDR1 SQVTM, CDR2 ANQGSEA.

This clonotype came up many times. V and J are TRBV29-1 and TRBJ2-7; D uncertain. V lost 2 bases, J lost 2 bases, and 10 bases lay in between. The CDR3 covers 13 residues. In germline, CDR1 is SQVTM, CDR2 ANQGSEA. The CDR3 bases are TGCAGCGTTGAACTTTTGGGTGCCTACGAGCAGTACTTC. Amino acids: CSVELLGAYEQYF.

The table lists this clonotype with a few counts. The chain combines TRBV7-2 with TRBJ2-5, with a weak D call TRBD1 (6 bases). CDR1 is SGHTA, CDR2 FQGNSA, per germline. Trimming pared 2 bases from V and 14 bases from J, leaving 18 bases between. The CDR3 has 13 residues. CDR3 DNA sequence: TGTGCCAGCAGCTTAAAGGGACGGGACACCAATTACTTC. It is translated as CASSLKGRDTNYF.

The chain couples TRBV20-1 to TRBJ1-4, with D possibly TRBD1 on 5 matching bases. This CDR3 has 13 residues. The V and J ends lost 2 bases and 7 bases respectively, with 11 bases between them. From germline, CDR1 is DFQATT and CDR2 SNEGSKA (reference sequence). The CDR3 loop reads CSARKPGSEKLFF. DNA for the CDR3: TGCAGTGCTAGAAAGCCAGGGAGTGAAAAACTGTTTTTT.

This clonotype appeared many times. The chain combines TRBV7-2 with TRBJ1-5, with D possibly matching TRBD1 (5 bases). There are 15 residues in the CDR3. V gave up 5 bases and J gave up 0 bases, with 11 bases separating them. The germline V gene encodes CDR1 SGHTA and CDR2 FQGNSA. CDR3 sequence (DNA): TGTGCCAGCAGCGCCGGGGGTGATAGCAATCAGCCCCAGCATTTT. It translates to CASSAGGDSNQPQHF. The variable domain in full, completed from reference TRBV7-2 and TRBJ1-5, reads GAGVSQSPSNKVTEKGKDVELRCDPISGHTALYWYRQSLGQGLEFLIYFQGNSAPDKSGLPSDRFSAERTGGSVSTLTIQRTQQEDSAVYLCASSAGGDSNQPQHFGDGTRLSIL.

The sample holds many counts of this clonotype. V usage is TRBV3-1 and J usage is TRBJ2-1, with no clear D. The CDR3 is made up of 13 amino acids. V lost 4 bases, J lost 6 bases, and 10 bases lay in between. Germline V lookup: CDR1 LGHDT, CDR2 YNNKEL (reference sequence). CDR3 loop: CASSLDFFNEQFF. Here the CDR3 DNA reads TGTGCCAGCAGCCTCGACTTCTTCAATGAGCAGTTCTTC.

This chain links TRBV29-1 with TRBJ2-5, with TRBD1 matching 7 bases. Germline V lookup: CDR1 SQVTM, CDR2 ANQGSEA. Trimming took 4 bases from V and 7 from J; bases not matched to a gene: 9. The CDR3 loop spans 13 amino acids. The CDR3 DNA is TGCAGCGTTGCGGGGCAGGGGGATCGGACCCAGTACTTC. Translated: CSVAGQGDRTQYF.

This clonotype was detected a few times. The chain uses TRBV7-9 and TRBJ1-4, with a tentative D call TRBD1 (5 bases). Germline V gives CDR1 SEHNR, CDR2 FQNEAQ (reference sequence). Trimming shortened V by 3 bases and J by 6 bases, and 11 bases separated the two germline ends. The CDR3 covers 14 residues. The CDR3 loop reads CASSFGQGDEKLFF. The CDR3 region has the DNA TGTGCCAGCAGCTTTGGGCAGGGAGATGAAAAACTGTTTTTT.

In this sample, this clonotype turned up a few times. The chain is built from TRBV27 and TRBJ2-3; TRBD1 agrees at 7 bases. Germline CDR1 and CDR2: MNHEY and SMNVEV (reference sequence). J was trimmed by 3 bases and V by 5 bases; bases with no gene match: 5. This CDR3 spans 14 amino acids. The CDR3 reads CASSRQGNTDTQYF. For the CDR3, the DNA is TGTGCCAGCAGTAGACAGGGTAATACAGATACGCAGTATTTT.

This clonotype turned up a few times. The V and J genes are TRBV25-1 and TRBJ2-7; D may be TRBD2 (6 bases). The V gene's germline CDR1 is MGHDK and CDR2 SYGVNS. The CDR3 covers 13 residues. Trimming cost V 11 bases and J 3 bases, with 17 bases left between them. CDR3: CAPKEGFVYEQYF. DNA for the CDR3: TGTGCCCCCAAGGAGGGATTCGTCTACGAGCAGTACTTC.

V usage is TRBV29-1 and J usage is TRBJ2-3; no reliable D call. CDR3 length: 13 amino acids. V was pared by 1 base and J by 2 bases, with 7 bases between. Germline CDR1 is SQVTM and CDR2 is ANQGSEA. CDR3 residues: CSVEGPDTDTQYF. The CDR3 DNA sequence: TGCAGCGTTGAAGGGCCTGACACAGATACGCAGTATTTT.

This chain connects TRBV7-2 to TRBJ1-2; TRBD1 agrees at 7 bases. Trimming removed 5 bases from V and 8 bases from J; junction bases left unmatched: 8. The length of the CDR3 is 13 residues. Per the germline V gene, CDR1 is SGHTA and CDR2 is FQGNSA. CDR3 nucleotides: TGTGCCAGCAGCCCTACAGGGGTGGGAGGCTACACCTTC. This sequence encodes CASSPTGVGGYTF.

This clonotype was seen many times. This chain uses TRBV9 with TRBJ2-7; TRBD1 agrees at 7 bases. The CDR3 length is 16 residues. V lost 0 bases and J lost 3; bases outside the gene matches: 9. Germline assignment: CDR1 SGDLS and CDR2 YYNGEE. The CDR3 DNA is TGTGCCAGCAGCGTAGGCAGGAGACAGGGTTGCTACGAGCAGTACGTC. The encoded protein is CASSVGRRQGCYEQYV.

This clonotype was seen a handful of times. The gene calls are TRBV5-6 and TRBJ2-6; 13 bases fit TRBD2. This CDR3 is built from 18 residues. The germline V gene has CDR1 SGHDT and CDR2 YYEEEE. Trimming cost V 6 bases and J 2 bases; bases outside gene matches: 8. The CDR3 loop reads CASNLFGLAGAGANVLTF. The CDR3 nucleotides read TGTGCCAGCAACCTCTTCGGACTAGCGGGAGCTGGGGCCAACGTCCTGACTTTC.

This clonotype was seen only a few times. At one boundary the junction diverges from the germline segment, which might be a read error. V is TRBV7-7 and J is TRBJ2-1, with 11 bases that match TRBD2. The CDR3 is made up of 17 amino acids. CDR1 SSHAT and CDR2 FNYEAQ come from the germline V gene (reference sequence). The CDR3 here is CASSRSMTSGTYNEQFF. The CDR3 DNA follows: TGTGCTAGCAGTCGGTCCATGACTAGCGGGACTTACAATGAGCAGTTCTTC.

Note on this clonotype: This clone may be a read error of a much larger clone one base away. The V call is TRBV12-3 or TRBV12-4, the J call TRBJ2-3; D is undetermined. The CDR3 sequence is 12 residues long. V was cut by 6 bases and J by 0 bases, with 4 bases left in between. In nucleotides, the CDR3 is TGTGCCAGCAGACCTAGCACAGATACGCAGTATTTT. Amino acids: CASRPSTDTQYF.

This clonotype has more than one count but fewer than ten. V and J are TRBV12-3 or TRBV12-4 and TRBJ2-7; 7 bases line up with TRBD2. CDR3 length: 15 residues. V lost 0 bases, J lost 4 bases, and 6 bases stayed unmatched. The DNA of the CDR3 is TGTGCCAGCAGTTTAGCGGGCGGGAGCTCGTACGAGCAGTACTTC. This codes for CASSLAGGSSYEQYF.

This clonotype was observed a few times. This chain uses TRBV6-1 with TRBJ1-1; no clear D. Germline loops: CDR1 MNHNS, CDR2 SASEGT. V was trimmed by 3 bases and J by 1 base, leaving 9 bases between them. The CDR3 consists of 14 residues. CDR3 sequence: CASSELDENTEAFF. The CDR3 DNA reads TGTGCCAGCAGTGAGTTAGACGAGAACACTGAAGCTTTCTTT.

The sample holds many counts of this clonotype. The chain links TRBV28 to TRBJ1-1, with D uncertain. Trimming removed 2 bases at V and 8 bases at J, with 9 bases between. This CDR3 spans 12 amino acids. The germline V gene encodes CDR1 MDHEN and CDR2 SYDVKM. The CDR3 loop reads CASSLEPREAFF. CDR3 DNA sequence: TGTGCCAGCAGTTTAGAACCAAGGGAAGCTTTCTTT.

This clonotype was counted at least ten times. CDR3 DNA: TGTGCCTGGAGCCCTCCCCTGGCGGGAGGTTATAATGAGCAGTTCTTC. It specifies CAWSPPLAGGYNEQFF. This rearrangement joins TRBV30 to TRBJ2-1; 8 nucleotides align to TRBD2. CDR1 is GTSNPN, CDR2 SVGIG, per germline (reference sequence). The CDR3 loop spans 16 amino acids. V shed 3 bases and J 7 bases; nucleotides not matched to a gene: 14.

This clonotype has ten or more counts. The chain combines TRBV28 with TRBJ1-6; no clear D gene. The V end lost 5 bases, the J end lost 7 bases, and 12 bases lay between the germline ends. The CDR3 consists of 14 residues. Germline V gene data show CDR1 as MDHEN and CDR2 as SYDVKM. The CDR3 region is CASSLPDGNSPLHF. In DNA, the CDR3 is TGTGCCAGCAGTCTGCCAGACGGGAATTCACCCCTCCACTTT. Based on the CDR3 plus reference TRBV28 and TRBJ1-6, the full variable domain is DVKVTQSSRYLVKRTGEKVFLECVQDMDHENMFWYRQDPGLGLRLIYFSYDVKMKEKGDIPEGYSVSREKKERFSLILESASTNQTSMYLCASSLPDGNSPLHFGNGTRLTVT.

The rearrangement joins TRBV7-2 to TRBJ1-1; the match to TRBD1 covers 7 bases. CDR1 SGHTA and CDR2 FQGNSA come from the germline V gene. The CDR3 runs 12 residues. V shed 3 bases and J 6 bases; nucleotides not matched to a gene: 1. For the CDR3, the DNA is TGTGCCAGCAGCTTCACAGGGGCTGAAGCTTTCTTT. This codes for CASSFTGAEAFF.